This TCR beta chain originates from a study of PD-L1 blockade in urothelial cancer. Overall study: Median T cell yield per blood sample was about 150,000 cells.

TCRdb's table, derived via immunoSEQ multiplex PCR, lists solely in-frame clones and lacks some. The table lists around 130,000 clones, about four fifths of them singletons. Germline CDR1 reads MNHEY; CDR2 reads SVGAGI. V shed 6 bases and J 5 bases; nucleotides not matched to a gene: 1. This CDR3 spans 13 amino acids. Stated time point: pretreatment peripheral blood. Metastatic or locally advanced urothelial carcinoma was present in the patients. Comment on this clone: This may come from a read error, since a much larger clone is one base off.

The origin of this receptor is a man between 45 and 60 years old with urothelial cancer. This chain connects TRBV6-5 to TRBJ2-1, with TRBD2 matching 10 bases. This specimen was PBMCs, taken around atezolizumab (anti-PD-L1) treatment. The CDR3: CASRLAGNNEQFF. DNA of the CDR3: TGTGCCAGCAGACTAGCGGGGAACAATGAGCAGTTCTTC.